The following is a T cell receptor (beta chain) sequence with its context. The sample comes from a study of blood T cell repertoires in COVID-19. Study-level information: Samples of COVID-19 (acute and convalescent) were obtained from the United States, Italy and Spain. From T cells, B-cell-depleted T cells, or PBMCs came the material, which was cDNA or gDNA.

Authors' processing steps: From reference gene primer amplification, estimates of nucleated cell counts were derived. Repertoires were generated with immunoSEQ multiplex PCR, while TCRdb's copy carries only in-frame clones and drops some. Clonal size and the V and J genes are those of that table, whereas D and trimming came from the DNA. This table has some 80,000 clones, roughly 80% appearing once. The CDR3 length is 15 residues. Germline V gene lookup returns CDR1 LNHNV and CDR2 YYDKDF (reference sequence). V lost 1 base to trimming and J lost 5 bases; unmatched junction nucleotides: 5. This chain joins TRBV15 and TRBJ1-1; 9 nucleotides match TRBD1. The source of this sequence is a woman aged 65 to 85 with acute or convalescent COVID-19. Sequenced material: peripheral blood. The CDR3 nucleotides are TGTGCCACCAGCAGAGGGGGGACAGGGAGGACTGAAGCTTTCTTT. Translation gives CATSRGGTGRTEAFF.